This TCR beta chain was sequenced in a study of PD-L1 blockade in urothelial cancer. About the research overall: Blood analysis took place 3 weeks (second dose) and 6 weeks after treatment start.

Into every PCR, synthetic TCR analog templates were spiked. Sequenced by immunoSEQ multiplex PCR; TCRdb stores in-frame clones only, minus some. The table lists approximately 55,000 clones, more than 70% of them singletons. From germline, CDR1 is GTSNPN and CDR2 SVGIG (reference sequence). The junction had 8 bases not matched to a gene; V was cut back by 2 bases and J by 7 bases. This CDR3 is 15 amino acids long. As to time point: pretreatment peripheral blood. The sequenced sample was PBMCs, obtained around atezolizumab (anti-PD-L1) treatment. The gene calls are TRBV30 and TRBJ2-1, with 10 nucleotides matching TRBD1. This receptor was identified in a man aged 60 to 75 with urothelial cancer. The CDR3 loop reads CAWSPTGQGNNEQFF. Written as DNA, the CDR3 is TGTGCCTGGAGTCCGACGGGACAGGGGAATAATGAGCAGTTCTTC.